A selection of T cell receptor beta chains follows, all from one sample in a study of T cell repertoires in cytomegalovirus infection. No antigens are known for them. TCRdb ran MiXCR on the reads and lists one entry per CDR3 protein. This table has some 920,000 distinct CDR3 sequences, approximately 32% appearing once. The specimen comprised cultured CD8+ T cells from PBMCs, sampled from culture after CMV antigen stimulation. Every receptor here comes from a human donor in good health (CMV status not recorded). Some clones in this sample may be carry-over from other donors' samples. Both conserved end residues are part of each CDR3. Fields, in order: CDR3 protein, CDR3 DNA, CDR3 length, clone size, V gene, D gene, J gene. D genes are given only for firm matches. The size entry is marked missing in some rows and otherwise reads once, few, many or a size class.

cdr3_aa: CATSDLRGGEQFF; cdr3_nt: TGTGCCACCAGTGATTTGCGGGGGGGTGAGCAGTTCTTC; cdr3_length: 13; clone_size: few; v_call: TRBV24-1; d_call: TRBD2; j_call: TRBJ2-1
cdr3_aa: CASSLPGKMHGYTF; cdr3_nt: TGCGCCAGCAGCTTGCCAGGGAAGATGCATGGCTACACCTTC; cdr3_length: 14; clone_size: .; v_call: TRBV5-1; d_call: .; j_call: TRBJ1-2
cdr3_aa: CASSLSLAPTDTQYF; cdr3_nt: TGTGCCAGCAGCTTAAGTTTGGCCCCCACAGATACGCAGTATTTT; cdr3_length: 15; clone_size: few; v_call: TRBV7-9; d_call: .; j_call: TRBJ2-3
cdr3_aa: CASSLPFRDSDNEQFF; cdr3_nt: TGCGCCAGCAGCTTGCCCTTCCGGGACAGCGACAATGAGCAGTTCTTC; cdr3_length: 16; clone_size: .; v_call: TRBV5-1; d_call: TRBD1; j_call: TRBJ2-1
cdr3_aa: CASSSFIGQGAQRGYTF; cdr3_nt: TGTGCCAGCAGCTCCTTTATCGGACAGGGGGCTCAAAGAGGCTACACCTTC; cdr3_length: 17; clone_size: .; v_call: TRBV7-6; d_call: TRBD1; j_call: TRBJ1-2
cdr3_aa: CASSFGVNSYNEQFF; cdr3_nt: TGTGCCAGCAGCTTCGGGGTGAACTCCTACAATGAGCAGTTCTTC; cdr3_length: 15; clone_size: many; v_call: TRBV7-2; d_call: .; j_call: TRBJ2-1
cdr3_aa: CASSIEAGYTEAFF; cdr3_nt: TGTGCCAGTAGTATAGAGGCAGGGTACACTGAAGCTTTCTTT; cdr3_length: 14; clone_size: few; v_call: TRBV19; d_call: .; j_call: TRBJ1-1
cdr3_aa: CASSLSRVADPFRGYTF; cdr3_nt: TGTGCCAGCAGCTTAAGTCGAGTGGCCGACCCCTTTCGGGGCTACACCTTC; cdr3_length: 17; clone_size: .; v_call: TRBV7-9; d_call: .; j_call: TRBJ1-2
cdr3_aa: CASSITVHSYNEQFF; cdr3_nt: TGTGCCAGCAGTATAACAGTGCACTCCTACAATGAGCAGTTCTTC; cdr3_length: 15; clone_size: few; v_call: TRBV6-2/TRBV6-3; d_call: .; j_call: TRBJ2-1
cdr3_aa: CASSESQGAQYF; cdr3_nt: TGTGCCAGCAGTGAATCTCAGGGGGCCCAGTACTTC; cdr3_length: 12; clone_size: .; v_call: TRBV25-1; d_call: TRBD1; j_call: TRBJ2-5
cdr3_aa: CAIRGGGATDTQYF; cdr3_nt: TGTGCCATCAGAGGCGGGGGGGCCACCGATACGCAGTATTTT; cdr3_length: 14; clone_size: .; v_call: TRBV10-3; d_call: TRBD2; j_call: TRBJ2-3
cdr3_aa: CSARDEDGRLHF; cdr3_nt: TGCAGTGCTAGAGATGAGGATGGGCGCCTCCACTTT; cdr3_length: 12; clone_size: .; v_call: TRBV20-1; d_call: .; j_call: TRBJ1-6
cdr3_aa: CSASRDSLFEAFF; cdr3_nt: TGCAGTGCTAGCCGGGACAGCCTATTTGAAGCTTTCTTT; cdr3_length: 13; clone_size: .; v_call: TRBV20-1; d_call: TRBD1; j_call: TRBJ1-1
cdr3_aa: CSVEAHSTTGGPYNEQFF; cdr3_nt: TGCAGCGTTGAAGCGCATTCCACGACAGGGGGCCCTTACAATGAGCAGTTCTTC; cdr3_length: 18; clone_size: .; v_call: TRBV29-1; d_call: TRBD1; j_call: TRBJ2-1
cdr3_aa: CASNKGRPNTEAFF; cdr3_nt: TGTGCCAGTAACAAAGGACGCCCAAACACTGAAGCTTTCTTT; cdr3_length: 14; clone_size: few; v_call: TRBV19; d_call: .; j_call: TRBJ1-1
cdr3_aa: CASSLGRSGETQYF; cdr3_nt: TGTGCCAGCAGTTTAGGGAGGTCGGGAGAGACCCAGTACTTC; cdr3_length: 14; clone_size: .; v_call: TRBV27; d_call: .; j_call: TRBJ2-5
cdr3_aa: CASSHDGRAAYNEQFF; cdr3_nt: TGTGCCAGCAGCCACGACGGGAGGGCTGCCTACAATGAGCAGTTCTTC; cdr3_length: 16; clone_size: many; v_call: TRBV7-9; d_call: TRBD2; j_call: TRBJ2-1
cdr3_aa: CASSSGRGAAFF; cdr3_nt: TGTGCCAGCAGTTCAGGGAGGGGGGCGGCTTTCTTT; cdr3_length: 12; clone_size: few; v_call: TRBV12-3/TRBV12-4; d_call: .; j_call: TRBJ1-1
cdr3_aa: CASSLFGDKNEKLFF; cdr3_nt: TGCGCCAGCAGCTTATTTGGGGACAAGAATGAAAAACTGTTTTTT; cdr3_length: 15; clone_size: few; v_call: TRBV5-1; d_call: .; j_call: TRBJ1-4
cdr3_aa: CASSPLDDTQYF; cdr3_nt: TGTGCCAGCAGTCCCCTCGACGATACGCAGTATTTT; cdr3_length: 12; clone_size: few; v_call: TRBV25-1; d_call: .; j_call: TRBJ2-3
cdr3_aa: CASSLTGGIETQYF; cdr3_nt: TGTGCCAGCAGCTTGACAGGGGGCATAGAGACCCAGTACTTC; cdr3_length: 14; clone_size: .; v_call: TRBV5-8; d_call: TRBD1; j_call: TRBJ2-5
cdr3_aa: CASSPIGAGVRNYEQYF; cdr3_nt: TGTGCCAGCAGCCCTATAGGGGCGGGAGTAAGGAACTACGAGCAGTACTTC; cdr3_length: 17; clone_size: .; v_call: TRBV7-9; d_call: TRBD2; j_call: TRBJ2-7
cdr3_aa: CASGWQGNYEQYF; cdr3_nt: TGTGCAAGTGGCTGGCAGGGGAACTACGAGCAGTACTTC; cdr3_length: 13; clone_size: .; v_call: TRBV19; d_call: .; j_call: TRBJ2-7
cdr3_aa: CASSHPRGGSEQYF; cdr3_nt: TGCGCCAGCAGCCACCCCCGCGGAGGGAGTGAGCAGTACTTC; cdr3_length: 14; clone_size: many; v_call: TRBV4-1; d_call: .; j_call: TRBJ2-7
cdr3_aa: CASSLGGGGGIYGYTF; cdr3_nt: TGTGCCAGCAGTTTGGGGGGAGGGGGAGGCATTTATGGCTACACCTTC; cdr3_length: 16; clone_size: .; v_call: TRBV27; d_call: .; j_call: TRBJ1-2
cdr3_aa: CASSLAWTDNTEAFF; cdr3_nt: TGTGCCAGCAGTTTGGCTTGGACGGATAACACTGAAGCTTTCTTT; cdr3_length: 15; clone_size: .; v_call: TRBV12-3/TRBV12-4; d_call: .; j_call: TRBJ1-1
cdr3_aa: CATEHPDRVFGEQFF; cdr3_nt: TGTGCCACCGAACACCCGGACAGGGTATTTGGTGAGCAGTTCTTC; cdr3_length: 15; clone_size: .; v_call: TRBV7-4; d_call: TRBD1; j_call: TRBJ2-1
cdr3_aa: CASSLIGHSYNEQFF; cdr3_nt: TGTGCCAGCAGTTTAATCGGTCACTCTTACAATGAGCAGTTCTTC; cdr3_length: 15; clone_size: few; v_call: TRBV27; d_call: .; j_call: TRBJ2-1
cdr3_aa: CVSSLGGRSYEQYF; cdr3_nt: TGTGTCAGCAGCTTAGGGGGACGGTCCTACGAGCAGTACTTC; cdr3_length: 14; clone_size: .; v_call: TRBV7-6; d_call: .; j_call: TRBJ2-7
cdr3_aa: CASSGQLNVYGANVLTF; cdr3_nt: TGTGCCAGCAGCGGGCAGCTTAATGTCTACGGGGCCAACGTCCTGACTTTC; cdr3_length: 17; clone_size: .; v_call: TRBV3-1; d_call: .; j_call: TRBJ2-6